This T cell receptor beta chain emerged from a study of blood T cell repertoires in COVID-19. Study details: COVID-19 samples from acute and convalescent phases originated in the United States, Italy and Spain. Sample material is recorded as cDNA or gDNA derived from T cells, B-cell-depleted T cells, or PBMCs.

The CDR3 consists of 13 residues. Trimming took 6 bases from V and 2 from J, leaving 10 bases between them. The data were produced by immunoSEQ multiplex PCR, yet TCRdb's version contains in-frame clones alone and is incomplete. This table has 180,000 or so clones, 89% appearing once. Those who participated ranged in age from roughly 18 to 89 years and resided in approximately 26 US areas. Participant-reported clinical history was the basis for cohort assignment. The TCR originated in a woman aged 18-29 years who had recovered from COVID-19. Sequences were obtained from PBMCs or T cells enriched from blood (not recorded which). The rearrangement joins TRBV12-3 or TRBV12-4 to TRBJ1-2, with a tentative D call TRBD1 (5 bases). CDR3: CASSWGVNYGYTF. The CDR3 nucleotides are TGTGCCAGCAGCTGGGGGGTAAACTATGGCTACACCTTC.